The rows below give T cell receptor beta chains drawn from one sample of a study of blood T cell repertoires in COVID-19. Assay used: immunoSEQ multiplex PCR; TCRdb lists only in-frame clones, some missing. The table has 250,000 to 350,000 clones, 70% to 90% seen once. The specimen sequenced was peripheral blood. These receptors were taken from a woman aged 50 to 60 who had recovered from COVID-19. Both conserved end residues are part of each CDR3. D genes are given only for firm matches. Not all rows give a size; the values are once, few, many and, for expanded clones, a class.

j_call | v_call | cdr3_length | d_call | clone_size | cdr3_nt | cdr3_aa
TRBJ2-1 | TRBV10-3 | 13 | NA | NA | TGTGCCGCCAATGGGGGGGCCTTGGATGAGCAGTTCTTC | CAANGGALDEQFF
TRBJ2-1 | TRBV7-9 | 16 | TRBD2 | NA | TGTGCCAGCAGCTTAGCGTTCCAGCGGGGGGGCAATGAGCAGTTCTTC | CASSLAFQRGGNEQFF
TRBJ1-5 | TRBV28 | 16 | NA | NA | TGTGCCAGCATCCAAGGTGGCAGGGGAATCAATCAGCCCCAGCATTTT | CASIQGGRGINQPQHF
TRBJ2-1 | TRBV10-1 | 17 | TRBD2 | NA | TGCGCCAGCAGTGAGCGTTTTCCGGGAGGGCCCTACAATGAGCAGTTCTTC | CASSERFPGGPYNEQFF
TRBJ1-1 | TRBV9 | 14 | NA | NA | TGTGCCAGCAGCGTAGGTACAGGGAACACTGAAGCTTTCTTT | CASSVGTGNTEAFF
TRBJ1-3 | TRBV7-2 | 15 | NA | once | TGTGCCAGCAGCTTGGAGGGCAGGACTGGAAACACCATATATTTT | CASSLEGRTGNTIYF
TRBJ2-7 | TRBV3-1/TRBV3-2 | 15 | NA | NA | TGTGCCAGCAGCCAAGGATCGGGACACGACTACGAGCAGTACTTC | CASSQGSGHDYEQYF
TRBJ1-5 | TRBV6-1 | 16 | NA | NA | TGTGCCAGCAGTGCCTTCAAGCCAGGGAGCAATCAGCCCCAGCATTTT | CASSAFKPGSNQPQHF
TRBJ2-1 | TRBV3-1/TRBV3-2 | 17 | NA | NA | TGTGCCAGCAGCCGAGCTCTAGCGAGGCCCCGAAATGGTGAGCAGTTCTTC | CASSRALARPRNGEQFF
TRBJ2-1 | TRBV7-3 | 17 | TRBD2 | NA | TGTGCCAGCAGCTTAGGTCTTAGCGGGAGTCGGTACAATGAGCAGTTCTTC | CASSLGLSGSRYNEQFF
TRBJ1-5 | TRBV12-3/TRBV12-4 | 13 | NA | NA | TGTGCCAGCAGGGTTAACAGGGATCAGCCCCAGCATTTT | CASRVNRDQPQHF
TRBJ1-4 | TRBV5-1 | 15 | NA | NA | TGCGCCAGCAGCCTTACAGGGACCTTTGGGGAAAAACTGTTTTTT | CASSLTGTFGEKLFF
TRBJ2-5 | TRBV11-2 | 15 | NA | NA | TGTGCCAGTAGCTTAGTTGGCAGGGGCAGAGAGACCCAGTACTTC | CASSLVGRGRETQYF
TRBJ1-1 | TRBV19 | 17 | NA | NA | TGTGCCAGTAGTATAGCCACGTTTGGGACATTAAACACTGAAGCTTTCTTT | CASSIATFGTLNTEAFF
TRBJ2-3 | TRBV5-6 | 16 | NA | NA | TGTGCCAGCAGCACCTGGAGGGGACAGTTGACAGATACGCAGTATTTT | CASSTWRGQLTDTQYF
TRBJ2-7 | TRBV1 | 16 | NA | few | TGCACCAGCAGCCAAGATTGCCAGGGGGCGACCTACGAGCAGTACTTC | CTSSQDCQGATYEQYF
TRBJ2-5 | TRBV2 | 12 | NA | NA | TGTGCCAGCAGTGTGGGAGTTGAGACCCAGTACTTC | CASSVGVETQYF
TRBJ2-7 | TRBV7-2 | 14 | NA | NA | TGTGCCAGCAGCTTTACACTAGACTCCTACGAGCAGTACTTC | CASSFTLDSYEQYF